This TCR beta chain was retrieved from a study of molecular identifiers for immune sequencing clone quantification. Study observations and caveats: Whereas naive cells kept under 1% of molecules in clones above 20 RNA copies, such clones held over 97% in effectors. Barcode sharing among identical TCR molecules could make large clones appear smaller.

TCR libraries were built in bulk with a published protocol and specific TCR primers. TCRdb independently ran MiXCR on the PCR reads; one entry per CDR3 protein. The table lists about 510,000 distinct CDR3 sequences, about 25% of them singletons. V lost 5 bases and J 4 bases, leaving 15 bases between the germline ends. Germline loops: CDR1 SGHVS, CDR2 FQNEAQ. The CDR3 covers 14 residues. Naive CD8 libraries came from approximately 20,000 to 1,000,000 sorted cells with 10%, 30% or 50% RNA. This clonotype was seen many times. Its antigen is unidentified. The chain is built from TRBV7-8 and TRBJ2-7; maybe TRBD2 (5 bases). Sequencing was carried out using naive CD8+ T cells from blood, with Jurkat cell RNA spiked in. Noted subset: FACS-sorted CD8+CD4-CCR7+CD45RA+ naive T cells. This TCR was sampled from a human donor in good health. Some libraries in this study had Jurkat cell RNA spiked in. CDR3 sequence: CASSPGGNGYEQYF. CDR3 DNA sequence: TGTGCCAGCAGCCCAGGAGGTAACGGGTACGAGCAGTACTTC.